What follows are 7 T cell receptor beta chains derived from one specimen sequenced in a study of human T cells and chemical hapten exposure. TCRdb independently ran MiXCR on the RACE reads; one entry per CDR3 protein. The sample holds 35,000 to 50,000 distinct CDR3 sequences, about 3.5% seen once. Time point reported: healthy volunteer bleed at 6 weeks. The total RNA was obtained from whole blood that was not fractionated. What was sequenced was whole blood. The source is a human donor in good health. Some clones in this sample may be carry-over from other donors' samples.

This clonotype was counted many times. The chain is built from TRBV7-2 and TRBJ2-4; no definite D call. Per the germline V gene, CDR1 is SGHTA and CDR2 is FQGNSA. The V and J ends lost 4 bases and 13 bases respectively, with 11 bases between them. The CDR3 totals 11 residues. The CDR3 spells CASSSAELQYF. The CDR3 DNA reads TGTGCCAGCAGCTCCGCGGAATTACAGTACTTC. Complete variable domain (other parts from reference TRBV7-2 and TRBJ2-4): GAGVSQSPSNKVTEKGKDVELRCDPISGHTALYWYRQSLGQGLEFLIYFQGNSAPDKSGLPSDRFSAERTGGSVSTLTIQRTQQEDSAVYLCASSSAELQYFGAGTRLSVL.

This clonotype was observed many times. The rearrangement joins TRBV12-3 or TRBV12-4 to TRBJ2-1, with D unclear. The ends were cut back, 6 bases at V and 9 bases at J, with 21 bases in the middle. CDR3 length equals 15 residues. CDR3 coding DNA: TGTGCCAGCAGCCCGCATAGTGCCCCGGCCGGTGAGCAGTTCTTC. Translation gives CASSPHSAPAGEQFF.

The CDR3 DNA is TGTGCCAGCAGCTGGGAGATGACTGGGCATGAAGCTTTCTTT. It codes for CASSWEMTGHEAFF. This rearrangement joins TRBV7-9 to TRBJ1-1, with D unclear. The CDR3 sequence is 14 residues long. CDR1 is SEHNR, CDR2 FQNEAQ, per germline (reference sequence). Trimming removed 4 bases from V and 7 bases from J, with 16 bases in between.

This clonotype was recorded many times. The CDR3 here is CASSLGLAGETDTQYF. CDR3 nucleotide sequence: TGTGCCAGCAGTTTAGGGCTAGCGGGAGAAACAGATACGCAGTATTTT. The V and J genes are TRBV12-3 or TRBV12-4 and TRBJ2-3; 10 bases match TRBD2. The CDR3 has 16 residues. Trimming took 1 base from V and 3 from J; bases not matched to a gene: 4.

This clonotype showed up many times. The chain couples TRBV12-5 to TRBJ1-1, with D unclear. This CDR3 has 16 residues. Germline CDR1 LGHNT, CDR2 FRNRAP. V was shortened by 0 bases and J by 8 bases, with 19 bases between the two germline ends. The CDR3 protein is CASGLVLGSQVSEAFF. The CDR3 coding sequence is TGTGCTAGTGGTTTGGTACTGGGTTCGCAGGTTTCAGAAGCTTTCTTT.

At least ten counts were recorded for this clonotype. This chain uses TRBV6-5 with TRBJ1-6; D not resolved. This CDR3 comprises 14 residues. Trimming took off 10 bases at V and 5 bases at J, with 15 bases between the two ends. Germline lookup yields CDR1 MNHEY and CDR2 SVGAGI. DNA of the CDR3: TGTGCCACCCGGGAGGCCGTTAATAATTCACCCCTCCACTTT. Translating it yields CATREAVNNSPLHF.

This clonotype was counted many times. This rearrangement joins TRBV6-1 to TRBJ1-1; D gene unclear. Trimming stripped 3 bases from V and 1 base from J, with 12 bases between. Germline V CDR1 and CDR2: MNHNS, SASEGT. CDR3 length: 15 amino acids. CDR3 residues: CASSELTGPNTEAFF. The CDR3 DNA reads TGTGCCAGCAGTGAGCTGACGGGCCCGAACACTGAAGCTTTCTTT.